The clone carrying this TCR beta chain was seen a few times. Its antigen is as yet unknown. The sample is drawn from a study of beta chain features in type 1 diabetes. Every bit of the isolated RNA underwent reverse transcription, so sequencing read expressed TCRB transcripts. Profiling relied on immunoSEQ multiplex PCR, and the TCRdb table lists in-frame clones only, not all of them. In the table there are over 150,000 clones, about a tenth of which are singletons. Study findings and constraints: TCRB CDR3s were moderately but significantly shorter in Type 1 diabetes patients in all four CD4+ subsets.

CDR1 is SGHTA, CDR2 FQGNSA, per germline. The CDR3 runs 14 residues. The V gene lost 8 bases and the J gene lost 3 bases, with 17 bases spanning the gap. There was one heparinised blood draw per donor, averaging approximately 120 mL. Sequences were obtained from central memory CD4+ T cells from blood. The TCR was taken from a man aged 25 to 40 with type 1 diabetes. The chain couples TRBV7-2 to TRBJ2-7; D might be TRBD1 (6 bases). The CDR3 region is CASRKPGTNYEQYF. CDR3 DNA sequence: TGTGCCAGCCGCAAGCCCGGGACAAACTACGAGCAGTACTTC.